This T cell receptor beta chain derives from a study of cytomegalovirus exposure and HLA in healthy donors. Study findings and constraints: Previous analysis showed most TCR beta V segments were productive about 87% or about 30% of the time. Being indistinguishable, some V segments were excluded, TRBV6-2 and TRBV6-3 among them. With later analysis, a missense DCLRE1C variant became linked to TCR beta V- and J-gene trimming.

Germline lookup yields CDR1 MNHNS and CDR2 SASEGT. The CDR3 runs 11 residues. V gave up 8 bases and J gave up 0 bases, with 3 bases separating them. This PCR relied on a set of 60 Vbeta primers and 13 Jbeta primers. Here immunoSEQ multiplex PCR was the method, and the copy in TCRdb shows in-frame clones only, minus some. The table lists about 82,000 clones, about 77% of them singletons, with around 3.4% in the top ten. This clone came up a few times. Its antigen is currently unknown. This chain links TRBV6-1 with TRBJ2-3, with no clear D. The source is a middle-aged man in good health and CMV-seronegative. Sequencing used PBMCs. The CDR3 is CASSSTDTQYF. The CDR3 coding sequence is TGTGCCAGCTCGAGCACAGATACGCAGTATTTT.